A selection of T cell receptor beta chains follows, all from one sample in a study of blood T cell repertoires in COVID-19. Sequencing used immunoSEQ multiplex PCR; TCRdb keeps in-frame clones, though not all of them. This sample has around 190,000 clones, with about 88% found just once. Sequenced: peripheral blood. All receptors come from a man aged 50 to 60 with COVID-19, enrolled during active disease. CDR3s include the opening cysteine and the closing phenylalanine or tryptophan. The D gene is left open where the match is weak. The size of a clone is reported for some rows only, either as once, few or many, or as a class for expanded clones.

cdr3_nt,cdr3_aa,j_call,d_call,clone_size,v_call
TGTGCCAGCAATCCAGGACAGGGGGCTTACGAGCAGTACTTC,CASNPGQGAYEQYF,TRBJ2-7,TRBD1,-,TRBV6-6
TGTGCCAGCAGTGAAAGCAGGGATTCGCGAGGCTACACCTTC,CASSESRDSRGYTF,TRBJ1-2,-,-,TRBV6-1
TGTGCCAGCAGTTGGGCAGGGGTACCCAGCGGGAGCCTAGTCAATGAGCAGTTCTTC,CASSWAGVPSGSLVNEQFF,TRBJ2-1,TRBD2,-,TRBV2
TGTGCCAGCAGCAAGGGGGGGCTCGATCAGCCCCAGCATTTT,CASSKGGLDQPQHF,TRBJ1-5,-,-,TRBV9
TGTGCCAGCTCTTCAGGACAGGGATCCTACAATGAGCAGTTCTTC,CASSSGQGSYNEQFF,TRBJ2-1,TRBD1,-,TRBV18
TGTGCCAGCAGAGCAGGGGGGAACACCGGGGAGCTGTTTTTT,CASRAGGNTGELFF,TRBJ2-2,TRBD1,-,TRBV6-5
TGTGCCACCAGCAGAGGCGCGCTGGGGGGGAGCTCCTACGAGCAGTACTTC,CATSRGALGGSSYEQYF,TRBJ2-7,TRBD2,-,TRBV15
TGTGCCAGCTCACCCCTAGGACTAGCGGGGGAAACTCAAGAGACCCAGTACTTC,CASSPLGLAGETQETQYF,TRBJ2-5,TRBD2,-,TRBV18
TGTGCCATCAGTCCCGGGACAGAGGGGAAAGAGACCCAGTACTTC,CAISPGTEGKETQYF,TRBJ2-5,TRBD1,-,TRBV10-3
TGTGCCAGCAGAACCGGGACAGGCCCCTACGAGCAGTACTTC,CASRTGTGPYEQYF,TRBJ2-7,TRBD1,-,TRBV6-5
TGTGCCAGCAGCCCTCAGCCGGGAGGAACCTACAATGAGCAGTTCTTC,CASSPQPGGTYNEQFF,TRBJ2-1,TRBD2,-,TRBV7-3
TGTGCCAGCAGGTTTCAGGTGACTAGCGGGAGGGCCCAGGAGACCCAGTACTTC,CASRFQVTSGRAQETQYF,TRBJ2-5,TRBD2,-,TRBV2
TGTGCCAGTAGTCCCGCGCGTGTTTTCACCTACAATGAGCAGTTCTTC,CASSPARVFTYNEQFF,TRBJ2-1,-,-,TRBV19
TGTGCCAGTAGGGGACTAGCGGGAGTCGACACCGGGGAGCTGTTTTTT,CASRGLAGVDTGELFF,TRBJ2-2,TRBD2,-,TRBV19
TGTGCCATCAGTGAGTCGACGGGACAGCAAGAGACCCAGTACTTC,CAISESTGQQETQYF,TRBJ2-5,TRBD1,-,TRBV10-3
TGTGCCTGGAGTGTACAGGGGGAAGAGACCCAGTACTTC,CAWSVQGEETQYF,TRBJ2-5,TRBD1,once,TRBV30
TGTGCCAGCAGCCCAGGGGCAGGGCCCTACGAGCAGTACTTC,CASSPGAGPYEQYF,TRBJ2-7,-,-,TRBV11-2
TGTGCCAGCAGCGAGGGGGTAGCTGCGCCCCAGCATTTT,CASSEGVAAPQHF,TRBJ1-5,-,-,TRBV2
TGCGCCAGCAGCTTGGGGCAGGGGGGCAAACTTGATTACGAGCAGTACTTC,CASSLGQGGKLDYEQYF,TRBJ2-7,-,-,TRBV5-1
TGCGCCAGCAGCCAAGATGGGGAAGTGGGGGGGGCTGATCAGCCCCAGCATTTT,CASSQDGEVGGADQPQHF,TRBJ1-5,-,once,TRBV4-1
TGCGCCAGCAGCCCTGGGGACTCGAGCTCCTACAATGAGCAGTTCTTC,CASSPGDSSSYNEQFF,TRBJ2-1,-,-,TRBV5-1
TGTGCCACCAGTGACCGGACAGGGGGTGCCTACGAGCAGTACTTC,CATSDRTGGAYEQYF,TRBJ2-7,TRBD1,-,TRBV24-1
TGTGCCTGGAGTGCGGGAAATAATTCACCCCTCCACTTT,CAWSAGNNSPLHF,TRBJ1-6,-,-,TRBV30
TGTGCCAGCACATCTAGCGCCTACGAGCAGTACTTC,CASTSSAYEQYF,TRBJ2-7,-,-,TRBV2
TGCGCCAGCAGCCAAGGAGTGGTCCATCCATACGAGCAGTACTTC,CASSQGVVHPYEQYF,TRBJ2-7,-,few,TRBV4-1
TGCGCCAGCAGTTACTATAGCGGTGACGACAATGAGCAGTTCTTC,CASSYYSGDDNEQFF,TRBJ2-1,-,-,TRBV10-1
TGTGCCTGGATCCGAGCCAACGAGCAGTACTTC,CAWIRANEQYF,TRBJ2-7,-,few,TRBV30
TGTGCTAGCAGCCTAGCGGGAGGCGAGGGAGAGACCCAGTACTTC,CASSLAGGEGETQYF,TRBJ2-5,TRBD2,-,TRBV7-7
TGTGCCAGCAGTTTATACACAGGGAACACTGAAGCTTTCTTT,CASSLYTGNTEAFF,TRBJ1-1,-,-,TRBV27
TGTGCCAGCAGTTTGGGACAGGGGTCCACAGATACGCAGTATTTT,CASSLGQGSTDTQYF,TRBJ2-3,TRBD1,-,TRBV2
TGTGCCAGCAAACGTCAGGGGGCTGCTACTGAAGCTTTCTTT,CASKRQGAATEAFF,TRBJ1-1,TRBD1,-,TRBV6-5
TGTGCCAGCAGTGAATACGGCCGGCGGGCTCGTACCTACGAGCAGTACTTC,CASSEYGRRARTYEQYF,TRBJ2-7,-,-,TRBV6-1
TGTGCCAGCAGCTCGCGGGAGGACACTGAAGCTTTCTTT,CASSSREDTEAFF,TRBJ1-1,-,-,TRBV7-9
TGTGCCAGCAGCATCTTCGGGGGATCACCCCTCCACTTT,CASSIFGGSPLHF,TRBJ1-6,-,-,TRBV7-3
TGTGCCAGCAGTGAAAACCCGACAGGGCGGCCAGATACGCAGTATTTT,CASSENPTGRPDTQYF,TRBJ2-3,TRBD1,-,TRBV6-1
TGCGCCAGCAGTAGTCAGGTGGACTACGAGCAGTACTTC,CASSSQVDYEQYF,TRBJ2-7,-,-,TRBV10-1
TGTGCCAGCAGCCTCGGGGTTCCCGGCTACGAGCAGTACTTC,CASSLGVPGYEQYF,TRBJ2-7,-,once,TRBV3-1/TRBV3-2
TGTGCCAGCAGTTACTCGATAGGGGTTGGTGGCTACACCTTC,CASSYSIGVGGYTF,TRBJ1-2,-,-,TRBV6-5
TGTGCCAGCAGCAATTCCGGGACAGATAATGAAAAACTGTTTTTT,CASSNSGTDNEKLFF,TRBJ1-4,TRBD1,-,TRBV7-6
TGTGCCAGCTCACCCCGACTAGCGGATAAGACCCAGTACTTC,CASSPRLADKTQYF,TRBJ2-5,TRBD2,-,TRBV18
TGTGCCAGCAGCCTCCGAACCGGGACAACTTACGAGCAGTACTTC,CASSLRTGTTYEQYF,TRBJ2-7,-,-,TRBV13
TGTGCCTGGAGTGTGCCGGGGGCCAAAAACATTCAGTACTTC,CAWSVPGAKNIQYF,TRBJ2-4,-,once,TRBV30
TGTGCCAGCAGCGCGAGTCTCGACGGGGGGGCCTTAAATGAGCAGTTCTTC,CASSASLDGGALNEQFF,TRBJ2-1,TRBD2,-,TRBV9
TGTGCCAGCAGCCCAAGCCGGACAGTCGATAGCAATCAGCCCCAGCATTTT,CASSPSRTVDSNQPQHF,TRBJ1-5,-,-,TRBV3-1/TRBV3-2
TGTGCCAGCTCACGACAACAGGGAGAGGCTGAAAAACTGTTTTTT,CASSRQQGEAEKLFF,TRBJ1-4,-,once,TRBV18
TGTGCCAGCAGCGTAGGGGGCAGTCTTTCCACTGAAGCTTTCTTT,CASSVGGSLSTEAFF,TRBJ1-1,-,-,TRBV9